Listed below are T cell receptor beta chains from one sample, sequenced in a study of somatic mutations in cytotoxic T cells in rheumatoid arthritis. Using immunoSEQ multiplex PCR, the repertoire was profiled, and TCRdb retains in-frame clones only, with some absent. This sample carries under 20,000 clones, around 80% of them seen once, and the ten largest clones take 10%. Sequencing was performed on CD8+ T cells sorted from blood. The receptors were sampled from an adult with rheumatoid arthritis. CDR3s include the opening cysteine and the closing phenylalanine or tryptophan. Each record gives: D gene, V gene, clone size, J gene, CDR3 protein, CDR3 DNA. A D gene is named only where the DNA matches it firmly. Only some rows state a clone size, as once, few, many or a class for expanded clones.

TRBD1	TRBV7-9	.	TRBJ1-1	CASSNPGQGRGTEAFF	TGTGCCAGCAGTAACCCGGGACAGGGGCGGGGGACTGAAGCTTTCTTT
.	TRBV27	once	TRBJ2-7	CASSIGPTTYEQYF	TGTGCCAGCAGTATCGGACCCACCACCTACGAGCAGTACTTC
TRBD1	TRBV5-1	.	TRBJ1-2	CASSSTGDGYTF	TGCGCCAGCAGCTCGACAGGGGACGGCTACACCTTC
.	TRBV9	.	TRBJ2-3	CASSSGLASTDTQYF	TGTGCCAGCAGCTCCGGACTGGCTAGCACAGATACGCAGTATTTT
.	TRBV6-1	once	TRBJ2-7	CASRGRLVGIYEQYF	TGTGCCAGCAGGGGAAGACTAGTTGGAATTTACGAGCAGTACTTC
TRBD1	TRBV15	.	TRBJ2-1	CATSNSGTAFYNEQFF	TGTGCCACCAGCAACTCCGGGACAGCGTTCTACAATGAGCAGTTCTTC
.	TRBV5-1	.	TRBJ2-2	CASRQLGASNTGELFF	TGCGCCAGCAGACAGCTCGGGGCGTCGAACACCGGGGAGCTGTTTTTT
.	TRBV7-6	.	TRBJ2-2	CASRGVANTGELFF	TGTGCCAGCAGAGGGGTCGCGAACACCGGGGAGCTGTTTTTT
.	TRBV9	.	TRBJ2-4	CASSIGGEAKNIQYF	TGTGCCAGCAGCATAGGGGGGGAAGCCAAAAACATTCAGTACTTC
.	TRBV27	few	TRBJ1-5	CASGPRDSNQPQHF	TGTGCCAGTGGCCCCAGGGATAGCAATCAGCCCCAGCATTTT
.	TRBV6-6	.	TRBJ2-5	CASSSKLEETQYF	TGTGCCAGCAGTTCCAAACTAGAAGAGACCCAGTACTTC
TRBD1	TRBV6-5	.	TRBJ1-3	CASSFGTAGNTIYF	TGTGCCAGCAGTTTTGGGACAGCTGGAAACACCATATATTTT
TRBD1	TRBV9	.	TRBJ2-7	CASSQGQGLSYEQYF	TGTGCCAGCAGCCAGGGACAGGGCCTCTCCTACGAGCAGTACTTC
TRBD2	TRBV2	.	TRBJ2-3	CASASGLFSDTQYF	TGTGCCAGCGCTAGCGGGCTTTTTTCAGATACGCAGTATTTT
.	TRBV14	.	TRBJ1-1	CASSQRSPRNTEAFF	TGTGCCAGCAGCCAAAGATCACCCAGGAACACTGAAGCTTTCTTT
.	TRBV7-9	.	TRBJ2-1	CASSPWGGRHNEQFF	TGTGCCAGCAGCCCGTGGGGTGGCCGTCACAATGAGCAGTTCTTC
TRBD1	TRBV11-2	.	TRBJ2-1	CASSPSGQEGSYNEQFF	TGTGCCAGCAGCCCCTCCGGACAGGAAGGCTCCTACAATGAGCAGTTCTTC
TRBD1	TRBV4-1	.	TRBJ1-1	CASSQVGQGANTEAFF	TGCGCCAGCAGCCAAGTAGGACAGGGGGCGAACACTGAAGCTTTCTTT
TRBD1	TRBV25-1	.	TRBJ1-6	CASSEWTGGSPLHF	TGTGCCAGCAGTGAGTGGACAGGGGGTTCACCCCTCCACTTT
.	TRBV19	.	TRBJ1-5	CASSIVDAVRPQHF	TGTGCCAGTAGTATAGTTGATGCGGTCCGGCCCCAGCATTTT
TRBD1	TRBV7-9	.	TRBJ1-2	CASSLGTQGSFVGYTF	TGTGCCAGCAGCTTAGGTACACAGGGGTCGTTTGTTGGCTACACCTTC
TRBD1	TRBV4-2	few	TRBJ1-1	CASSHQLDRTIEAFF	TGTGCCAGCAGCCATCAGTTGGACAGGACGATTGAAGCTTTCTTT
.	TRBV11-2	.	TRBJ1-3	CASSLGVVVSGNTIYF	TGTGCCAGCAGCTTAGGAGTCGTCGTCTCTGGAAACACCATATATTTT
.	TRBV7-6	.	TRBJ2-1	CASSLPRGEMKNEQFF	TGTGCCAGCAGCCTCCCTCGAGGGGAGATGAAGAATGAGCAGTTCTTC
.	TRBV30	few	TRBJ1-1	CAWTTGLNTEAFF	TGTGCCTGGACTACAGGGCTGAACACTGAAGCTTTCTTT
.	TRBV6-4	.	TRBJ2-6	CASSDSESSGANVLTF	TGTGCCAGCAGTGACTCGGAGAGCTCTGGGGCCAACGTCCTGACTTTC
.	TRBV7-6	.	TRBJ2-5	CASSLVSGVKVETQYF	TGTGCCAGCAGCTTAGTATCGGGGGTTAAGGTCGAGACCCAGTACTTC
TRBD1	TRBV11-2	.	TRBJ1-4	CASSFPRDRGTNEKLFF	TGTGCCAGCAGCTTCCCCCGGGACAGGGGAACTAATGAAAAACTGTTTTTT
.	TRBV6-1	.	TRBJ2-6	CASSDSLGVISGANVLTF	TGTGCCAGCAGTGATTCCTTGGGGGTCATCTCTGGGGCCAACGTCCTGACTTTC
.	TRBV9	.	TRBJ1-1	CASSVVQGRNTEAFF	TGTGCCAGCAGCGTAGTTCAGGGGCGGAACACTGAAGCTTTCTTT
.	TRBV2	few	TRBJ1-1	CASREQQRPEAFF	TGTGCCAGCAGGGAACAACAGAGGCCGGAAGCTTTCTTT